The entry that follows covers one T cell receptor (beta chain) sequence. Its antigen is undetermined. This table comes from immunoSEQ multiplex PCR, and its TCRdb copy is limited to in-frame clones, with some not included. The sample has around 48,000 clones, roughly three quarters seen once. CDR1 is MNHNS and CDR2 is SASEGT in the germline V gene. V lost 3 bases and J lost 4; bases outside the gene matches: 7. CDR3 length: 16 amino acids. This entry is derived from a study of PD-1 blockade in mismatch repair-deficient tumors. Study observations and caveats: Rapid post-treatment expansion, then contraction, generally preceding radiologic response, marked tumor-resident clones.

The TCR originated in an adult with mismatch repair-deficient cancer. The sequences come from peripheral blood, collected 4 weeks after starting pembrolizumab. V gene TRBV6-1 combines with J gene TRBJ1-4; 8 nucleotides line up with TRBD1. Here the CDR3 reads CASSDLKTGVNEKLFF. The CDR3 coding sequence is TGTGCCAGCAGTGATCTCAAGACAGGGGTTAATGAAAAACTGTTTTTT.